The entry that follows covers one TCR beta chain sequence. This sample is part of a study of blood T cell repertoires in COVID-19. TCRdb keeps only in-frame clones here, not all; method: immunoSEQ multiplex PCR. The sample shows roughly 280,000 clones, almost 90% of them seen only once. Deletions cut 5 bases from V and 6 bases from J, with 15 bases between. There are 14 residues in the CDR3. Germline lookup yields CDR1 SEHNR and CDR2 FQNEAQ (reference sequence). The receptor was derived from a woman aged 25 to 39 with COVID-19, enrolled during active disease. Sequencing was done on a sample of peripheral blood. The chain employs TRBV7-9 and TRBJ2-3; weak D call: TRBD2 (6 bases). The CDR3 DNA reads TGTGCCAGCAGCCGGCGGGACCGAAGGGATACGCAGTATTTT. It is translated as CASSRRDRRDTQYF.